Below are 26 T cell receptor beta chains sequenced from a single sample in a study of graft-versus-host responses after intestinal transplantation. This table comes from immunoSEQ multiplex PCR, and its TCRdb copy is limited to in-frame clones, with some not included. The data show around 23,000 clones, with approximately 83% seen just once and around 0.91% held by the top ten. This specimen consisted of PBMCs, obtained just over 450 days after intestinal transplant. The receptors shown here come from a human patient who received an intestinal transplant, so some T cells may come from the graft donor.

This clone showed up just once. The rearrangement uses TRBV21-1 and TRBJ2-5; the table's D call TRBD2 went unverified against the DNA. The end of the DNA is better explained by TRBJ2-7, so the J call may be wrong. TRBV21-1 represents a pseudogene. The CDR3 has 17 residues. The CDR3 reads CASSKSESRGGKYEQYF. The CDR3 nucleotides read TGTGCCAGCAGCAAATCTGAATCGCGGGGGGGCAAATACGAGCAGTACTTC.

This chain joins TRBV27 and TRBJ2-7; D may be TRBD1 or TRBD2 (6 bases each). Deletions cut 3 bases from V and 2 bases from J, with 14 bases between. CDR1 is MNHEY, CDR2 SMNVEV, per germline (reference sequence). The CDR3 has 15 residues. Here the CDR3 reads CASSLKGGTTYEQYF. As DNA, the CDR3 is TGTGCCAGCAGTTTGAAAGGGGGGACAACCTACGAGCAGTACTTC.

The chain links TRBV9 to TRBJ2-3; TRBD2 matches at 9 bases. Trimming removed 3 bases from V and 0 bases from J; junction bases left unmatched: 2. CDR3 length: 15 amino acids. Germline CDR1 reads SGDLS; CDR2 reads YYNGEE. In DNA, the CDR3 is TGTGCCAGCAGCGCTAGCGGGACTAGCACAGATACGCAGTATTTT. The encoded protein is CASSASGTSTDTQYF.

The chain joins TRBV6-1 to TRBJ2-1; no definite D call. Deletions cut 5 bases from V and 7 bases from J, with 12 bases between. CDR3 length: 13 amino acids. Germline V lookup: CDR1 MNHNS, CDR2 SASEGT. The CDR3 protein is CASSPGFNNEQFF. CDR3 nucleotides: TGTGCCAGCAGTCCAGGCTTCAATAATGAGCAGTTCTTC.

The CDR3 bases are TGTGCCAGCAGTTCCCCAGGGCTGAACACTGAAGCTTTCTTT. This encodes CASSSPGLNTEAFF. This chain joins TRBV27 and TRBJ1-1; tentative D call: TRBD1 (5 bases). The CDR3 sequence is 14 residues long. Per germline, CDR1 MNHEY and CDR2 SMNVEV (reference sequence). Trimming took off 4 bases at V and 0 bases at J, with 9 bases between the two ends.

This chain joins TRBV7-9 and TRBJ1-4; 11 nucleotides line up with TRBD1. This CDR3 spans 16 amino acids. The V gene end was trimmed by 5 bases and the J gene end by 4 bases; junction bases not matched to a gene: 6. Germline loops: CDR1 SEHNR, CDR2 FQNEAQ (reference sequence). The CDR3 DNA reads TGTGCCAGCAGCATCGGGACAGGGGGGAATAATGAAAAACTGTTTTTT. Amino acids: CASSIGTGGNNEKLFF. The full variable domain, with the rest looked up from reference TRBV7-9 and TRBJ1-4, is DTGVSQNPRHKITKRGQNVTFRCDPISEHNRLYWYRQTLGQGPEFLTYFQNEAQLEKSRLLSDRFSAERPKGSFSTLEIQRTEQGDSAMYLCASSIGTGGNNEKLFFGSGTQLSVL.

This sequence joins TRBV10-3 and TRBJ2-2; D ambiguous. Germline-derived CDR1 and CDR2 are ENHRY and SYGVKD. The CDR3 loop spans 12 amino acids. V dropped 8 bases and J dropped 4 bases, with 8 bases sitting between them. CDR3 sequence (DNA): TGTGCCATCTCCTCGTCCACCGGGGAGCTGTTTTTT. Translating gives CAISSSTGELFF.

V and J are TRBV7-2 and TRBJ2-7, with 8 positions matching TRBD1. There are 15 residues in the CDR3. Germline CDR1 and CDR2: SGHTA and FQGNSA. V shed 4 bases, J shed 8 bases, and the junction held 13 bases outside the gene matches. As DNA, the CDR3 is TGTGCCAGCAGCTCCGAAAGGACAGGGAGTAGTAAGCAGTACTTC. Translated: CASSSERTGSSKQYF. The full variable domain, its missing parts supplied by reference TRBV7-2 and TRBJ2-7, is GAGVSQSPSNKVTEKGKDVELRCDPISGHTALYWYRQSLGQGLEFLIYFQGNSAPDKSGLPSDRFSAERTGGSVSTLTIQRTQQEDSAVYLCASSSERTGSSKQYFGPGTRLTVT.

Here the CDR3 reads CASSKGGTELFF. The CDR3 DNA reads as TGTGCCAGCAGCAAAGGGGGGACTGAACTGTTTTTT. This sequence joins TRBV7-9 and TRBJ1-4; a weak D match, TRBD1 (6 bases). The CDR3 is 12 amino acids. Germline V gene data show CDR1 as SEHNR and CDR2 as FQNEAQ (reference sequence). V shed 5 bases and J shed 12 bases, with 13 bases lying between them.

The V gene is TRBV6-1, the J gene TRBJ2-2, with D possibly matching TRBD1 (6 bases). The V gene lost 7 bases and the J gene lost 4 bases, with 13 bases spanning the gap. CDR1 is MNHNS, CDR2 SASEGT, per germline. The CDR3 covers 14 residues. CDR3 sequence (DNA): TGTGCCAGCAACCGGGACACCCTCACCGGGGAGCTGTTTTTT. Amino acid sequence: CASNRDTLTGELFF.

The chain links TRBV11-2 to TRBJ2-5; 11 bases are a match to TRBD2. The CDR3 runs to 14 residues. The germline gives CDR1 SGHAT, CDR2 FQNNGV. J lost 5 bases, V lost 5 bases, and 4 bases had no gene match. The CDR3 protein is CASSGTSGRETQYF. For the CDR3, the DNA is TGTGCCAGCAGCGGGACTAGCGGTAGGGAGACCCAGTACTTC.

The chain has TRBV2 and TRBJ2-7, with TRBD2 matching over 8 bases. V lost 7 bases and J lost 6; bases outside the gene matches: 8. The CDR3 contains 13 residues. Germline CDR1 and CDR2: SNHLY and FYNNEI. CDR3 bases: TGTGCCAGCAATAAGCGGGAGATTGTCGAGCAGTACTTC. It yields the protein CASNKREIVEQYF.

The CDR3 is CASSYGTDYYEQYF. CDR3 bases: TGTGCCAGCAGCTATGGGACTGACTACTACGAGCAGTACTTC. The rearrangement links TRBV9 to TRBJ2-7; tentative D call: TRBD2 (6 bases). Trimming shortened V by 4 bases and J by 3 bases, and 14 bases separated the two germline ends. Germline CDR1 SGDLS, CDR2 YYNGEE. This CDR3 is 14 amino acids long.

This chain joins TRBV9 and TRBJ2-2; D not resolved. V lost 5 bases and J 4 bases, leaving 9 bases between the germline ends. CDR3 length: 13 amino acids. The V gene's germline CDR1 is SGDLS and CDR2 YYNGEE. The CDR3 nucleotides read TGTGCCAGCAGTATCTCCCTCACCGGGGAGCTGTTTTTT. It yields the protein CASSISLTGELFF.

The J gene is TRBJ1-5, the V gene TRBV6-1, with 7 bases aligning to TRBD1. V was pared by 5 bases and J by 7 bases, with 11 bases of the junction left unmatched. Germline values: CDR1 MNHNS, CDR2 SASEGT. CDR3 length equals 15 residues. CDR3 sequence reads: CASSRDSFIPQPQHF. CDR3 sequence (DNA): TGTGCCAGCAGTCGGGACAGCTTTATCCCCCAGCCCCAGCATTTT.

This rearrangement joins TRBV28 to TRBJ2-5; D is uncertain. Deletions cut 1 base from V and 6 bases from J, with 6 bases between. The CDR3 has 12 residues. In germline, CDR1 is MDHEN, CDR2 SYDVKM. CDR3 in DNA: TGTGCCAGCAGTTTATTAAGGAAGACCCAGTACTTC. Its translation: CASSLLRKTQYF.

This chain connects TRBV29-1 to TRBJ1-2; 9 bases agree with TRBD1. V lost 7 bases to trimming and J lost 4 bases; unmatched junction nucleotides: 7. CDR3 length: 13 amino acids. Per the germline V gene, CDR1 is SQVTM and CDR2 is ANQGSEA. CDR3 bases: TGCAGCGCCAAAGGGACAGGGAGCTATGGCTACACCTTC. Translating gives CSAKGTGSYGYTF. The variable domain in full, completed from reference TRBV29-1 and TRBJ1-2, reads SAVISQKPSRDICQRGTSLTIQCQVDSQVTMMFWYRQQPGQSLTLIATANQGSEATYESGFVIDKFPISRPNLTFSTLTVSNMSPEDSSIYLCSAKGTGSYGYTFGSGTRLTVV.

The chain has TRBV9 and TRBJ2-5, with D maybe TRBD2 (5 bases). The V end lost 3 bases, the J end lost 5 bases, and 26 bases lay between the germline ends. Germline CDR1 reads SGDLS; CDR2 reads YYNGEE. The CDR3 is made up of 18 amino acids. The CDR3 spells CASSDKLGSPQTGETQYF. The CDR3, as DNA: TGTGCCAGCAGCGACAAGTTAGGTAGCCCTCAAACGGGGGAGACCCAGTACTTC.

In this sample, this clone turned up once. CDR3 DNA: TGTGCCAGCAGTTACACTACCTTGGGCGAGCAGTACTTC. It yields the protein CASSYTTLGEQYF. V and J are TRBV6-5 and TRBJ2-7; D is undetermined. This CDR3 has 13 residues. V was shortened by 2 bases and J by 6 bases, with 11 bases between the two germline ends. Germline-derived CDR1 and CDR2 are MNHEY and SVGAGI.

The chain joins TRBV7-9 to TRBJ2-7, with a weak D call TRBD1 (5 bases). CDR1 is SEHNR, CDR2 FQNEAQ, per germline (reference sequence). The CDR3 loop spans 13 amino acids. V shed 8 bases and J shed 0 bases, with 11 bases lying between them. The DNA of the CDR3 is TGTGCCAGCGGACAAGCGACCTCCTACGAGCAGTACTTC. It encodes CASGQATSYEQYF. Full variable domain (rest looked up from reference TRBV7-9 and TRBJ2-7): DTGVSQNPRHKITKRGQNVTFRCDPISEHNRLYWYRQTLGQGPEFLTYFQNEAQLEKSRLLSDRFSAERPKGSFSTLEIQRTEQGDSAMYLCASGQATSYEQYFGPGTRLTVT.

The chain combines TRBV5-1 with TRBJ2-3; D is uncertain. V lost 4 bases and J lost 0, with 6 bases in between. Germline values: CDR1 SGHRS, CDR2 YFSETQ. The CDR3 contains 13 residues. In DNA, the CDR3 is TGCGCCAGCAGCCGACTCAGCACAGATACGCAGTATTTT. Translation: CASSRLSTDTQYF.

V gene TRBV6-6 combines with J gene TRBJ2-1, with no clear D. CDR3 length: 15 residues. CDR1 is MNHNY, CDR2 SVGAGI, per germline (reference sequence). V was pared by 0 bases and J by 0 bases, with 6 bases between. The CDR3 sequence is CASSYSESSYNEQFF. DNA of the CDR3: TGTGCCAGCAGTTACTCGGAGAGCTCCTACAATGAGCAGTTCTTC.

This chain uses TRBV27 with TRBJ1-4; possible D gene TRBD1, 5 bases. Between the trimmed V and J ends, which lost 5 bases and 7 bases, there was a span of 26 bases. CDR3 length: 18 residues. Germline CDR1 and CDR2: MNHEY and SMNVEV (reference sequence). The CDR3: CASSLTRGLASVGEKLFF. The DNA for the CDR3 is TGTGCCAGCAGTCTGACGAGGGGCCTTGCATCCGTGGGTGAAAAACTGTTTTTT.

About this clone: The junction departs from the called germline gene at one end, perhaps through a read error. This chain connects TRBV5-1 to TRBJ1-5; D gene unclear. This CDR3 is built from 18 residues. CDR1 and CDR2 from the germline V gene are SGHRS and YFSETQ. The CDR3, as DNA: TGCGCCATCAGCTTTGAACCCGGGAGTCTGCTAGGAGATCAGCCCCAGCATTTT. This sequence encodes CAISFEPGSLLGDQPQHF.

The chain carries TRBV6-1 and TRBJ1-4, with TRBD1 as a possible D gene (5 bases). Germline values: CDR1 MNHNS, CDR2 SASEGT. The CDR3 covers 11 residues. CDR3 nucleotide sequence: TGTCAGTGTAGGGGAGGAGAAAAACTGTTTTTT. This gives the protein CQCRGGEKLFF.

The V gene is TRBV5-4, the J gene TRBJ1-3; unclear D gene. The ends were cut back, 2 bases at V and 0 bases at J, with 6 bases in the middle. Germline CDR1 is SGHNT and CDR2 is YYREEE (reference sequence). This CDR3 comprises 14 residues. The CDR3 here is CASSFNGSGNTIYF. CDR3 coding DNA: TGTGCCAGCAGCTTTAACGGCTCTGGAAACACCATATATTTT.